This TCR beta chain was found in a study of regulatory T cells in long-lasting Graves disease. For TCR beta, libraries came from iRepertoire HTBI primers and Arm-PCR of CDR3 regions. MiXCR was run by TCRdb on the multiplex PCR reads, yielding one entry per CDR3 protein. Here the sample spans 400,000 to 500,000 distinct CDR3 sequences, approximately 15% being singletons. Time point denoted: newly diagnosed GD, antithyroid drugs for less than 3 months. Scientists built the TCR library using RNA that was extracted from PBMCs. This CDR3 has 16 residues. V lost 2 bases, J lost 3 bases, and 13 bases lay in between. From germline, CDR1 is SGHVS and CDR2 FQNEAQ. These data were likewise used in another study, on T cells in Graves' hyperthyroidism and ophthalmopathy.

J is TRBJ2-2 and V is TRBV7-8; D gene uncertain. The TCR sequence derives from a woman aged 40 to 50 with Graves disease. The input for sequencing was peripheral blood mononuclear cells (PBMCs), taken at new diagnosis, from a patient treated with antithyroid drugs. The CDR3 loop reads CASSLSPRIDTGELFF. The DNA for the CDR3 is TGTGCCAGCAGCTTATCCCCCAGAATAGACACCGGGGAGCTGTTTTTT.